The 17 T cell receptor beta chains reported below all come from one sample, sequenced in a study of cytomegalovirus exposure and HLA in healthy donors (dated by TCRdb to the late 2010s). The method behind the library was the immunoSEQ multiplex PCR assay. For the multiplex PCR, a mixture combining 60 forward primers for TCR Vbeta segments and 13 reverse primers for TCR Jbeta segments was used. The table comes from immuneACCESS by way of TCRdb, which keeps in-frame sequences with V and J called. Part of the clones is missing from these tables; in studies checked, under half for an unresolved V gene and the rest for unknown reasons. The sample yields fewer than 250,000 clones; around 85% were counted once. About 1.2% of the sample belongs to the ten largest clones. Specimen: PBMCs. The receptors originated from a human donor in good health.

The J gene is TRBJ2-1, the V gene TRBV19; 7 positions match TRBD2. Germline CDR1 and CDR2: LNHDA and SQIVND (reference sequence). J was trimmed by 5 bases and V by 8 bases; bases with no gene match: 3. The CDR3 covers 12 residues. The CDR3 region has the DNA TGTGCCAGTGGGGGACTAAACAATGAGCAGTTCTTC. As protein: CASGGLNNEQFF.

This chain connects TRBV6-1 to TRBJ2-3; D possibly corresponds to TRBD1 (6 bases). The CDR3 loop spans 16 amino acids. Germline V gene data show CDR1 as MNHNS and CDR2 as SASEGT. V was cut by 2 bases and J by 8 bases, with 20 bases left in between. The CDR3 DNA reads as TGTGCCAGCAGTGAACCCAACAGGGTTGGGACGGGTACGCAGTATTTT. Translating gives CASSEPNRVGTGTQYF.

The chain links TRBV5-4 to TRBJ1-1; maybe TRBD1 (5 bases). The CDR3 is made up of 15 amino acids. V lost 3 bases and J lost 1, with 13 bases in between. Germline CDR1 and CDR2: SGHNT and YYREEE (reference sequence). CDR3 loop: CASSYPGIANTEAFF. The CDR3 nucleotides are TGTGCCAGCAGCTATCCAGGGATTGCGAACACTGAAGCTTTCTTT.

This sequence joins TRBV6-4 and TRBJ2-5; 8 bases are a match to TRBD1. V trimming: 6 bases; J trimming: 7 bases; junction bases outside the gene matches: 10. The CDR3 is made up of 14 amino acids. Per the germline V gene, CDR1 is MRHNA and CDR2 is SNTAGT. The CDR3 DNA follows: TGTGCCAGCAGCCCTACTGGACAGGGAGGGACCCAGTACTTC. It specifies CASSPTGQGGTQYF.

This clone was detected once. The gene calls are TRBV6-6 and TRBJ2-1; D unclear. The germline V gene encodes CDR1 MNHNY and CDR2 SVGAGI (reference sequence). The CDR3 spans 12 residues. V lost 2 bases and J 8 bases, leaving 7 bases between the germline ends. The CDR3 DNA sequence: TGTGCCAGCAGTTACCTCTCCGATGAGCAGTTCTTC. Residues: CASSYLSDEQFF.

The V call is TRBV29-1, the J call TRBJ2-7; the match to TRBD2 covers 7 bases. V lost 0 bases and J lost 3; bases outside the gene matches: 8. The CDR3 is 15 residues long. Germline V lookup: CDR1 SQVTM, CDR2 ANQGSEA. The CDR3 DNA is TGCAGCGTTGAAGATAGAGGCGGGAGTTACTACGAGCAGTACTTC. Residues: CSVEDRGGSYYEQYF.

The chain recombines TRBV5-4 with TRBJ2-3; TRBD2 agrees at 12 bases. CDR1 and CDR2 (germline): SGHNT, YYREEE (reference sequence). J lost 2 bases, V lost 4 bases, and 17 bases had no gene match. The CDR3 loop spans 20 amino acids. The CDR3 spells CASSPSPGLAGSWATDTQYF. As DNA, the CDR3 is TGTGCCAGCAGCCCAAGTCCGGGACTAGCGGGTTCGTGGGCCACAGATACGCAGTATTTT.

The CDR3 is CASSQQGRNTIYF. The CDR3 coding sequence is TGCGCCAGCAGCCAACAGGGGCGAAACACCATATATTTT. This rearrangement joins TRBV4-1 to TRBJ1-3; possibly TRBD1 for D (6 bases). The CDR3 is 13 residues long. Germline loops: CDR1 MGHRA, CDR2 YSYEKL. V lost 2 bases and J lost 5, with 7 bases in between.

The chain links TRBV10-1 to TRBJ2-1; D may be TRBD2 (5 bases). CDR3 length: 15 amino acids. Germline CDR1 reads WNHNN; CDR2 reads SYGVQD (reference sequence). V lost 6 bases, J lost 0 bases, and 12 bases lay in between. The CDR3 DNA reads as TGCGCCAGCAGCATACGGGGTAGCTCCTACAATGAGCAGTTCTTC. It specifies CASSIRGSSYNEQFF.

The chain uses TRBV11-2 and TRBJ2-2; the D is unclear. The V end was cut by 1 base, the J end by 2 bases, with 14 bases between. This CDR3 comprises 17 residues. Germline V gene lookup returns CDR1 SGHAT and CDR2 FQNNGV. The CDR3 bases are TGTGCCAGCAGCTTAGTCTTCTTTCAGGTTAACACCGGGGAGCTGTTTTTT. This encodes CASSLVFFQVNTGELFF.

This rearrangement joins TRBV10-3 to TRBJ2-7; 13 bases line up with TRBD2. Trimming took 0 bases from V and 3 from J; bases not matched to a gene: 5. This CDR3 region has 17 residues. The germline V gene has CDR1 ENHRY and CDR2 SYGVKD. As DNA, the CDR3 is TGTGCCATCAGTGAGTCGCGGACTAGCGGGAGCATCTACGAGCAGTACTTC. Amino acid sequence: CAISESRTSGSIYEQYF.

Only a few counts were recorded for this clone. One junction end does not reproduce the germline sequence, and a read error may be involved. The chain has TRBV7-9 and TRBJ1-6; weak D call: TRBD1 (5 bases). Germline lookup yields CDR1 SEHNR and CDR2 FQNEAQ (reference sequence). The CDR3 has 14 residues. The DNA of the CDR3 is TGTTCCAGCAGCTCGACAGCTAGGAGTTCACCCCTCCACTTT. Translating it yields CSSSSTARSSPLHF.

The chain carries TRBV6-5 and TRBJ2-7; TRBD1 aligns across 7 bases. The CDR3 has 14 residues. V trimming: 4 bases; J trimming: 2 bases; junction bases outside the gene matches: 5. From germline, CDR1 is MNHEY and CDR2 SVGAGI. CDR3 sequence (DNA): TGTGCCAGCAGTTCCGGACAGGAACCCTACGAGCAGTACTTC. Its translation: CASSSGQEPYEQYF.

This rearrangement joins TRBV19 to TRBJ2-7, with no clear D. This CDR3 region has 15 residues. Trimming shortened V by 4 bases and J by 4 bases, and 17 bases separated the two germline ends. CDR1 is LNHDA and CDR2 is SQIVND in the germline V gene (reference sequence). DNA of the CDR3: TGTGCCAGTAGTACCCTTCTGGGTCAGGCGTACGAGCAGTACTTC. This encodes CASSTLLGQAYEQYF.

CDR3 coding DNA: TGTGCCAGCAAGGACAGGGGAAGGTCAGATACGCAGTATTTT. It codes for CASKDRGRSDTQYF. This sequence joins TRBV19 and TRBJ2-3; 9 nucleotides match TRBD1. The J segment lost 4 bases and the V segment lost 9 bases, leaving 8 bases of the junction unmatched. This CDR3 comprises 14 residues. Germline V lookup: CDR1 LNHDA, CDR2 SQIVND (reference sequence).

This chain links TRBV28 with TRBJ2-5; D is uncertain. CDR3 length: 15 amino acids. V was cut by 1 base and J by 0 bases, with 9 bases left in between. Germline V lookup: CDR1 MDHEN, CDR2 SYDVKM. CDR3 in DNA: TGTGCCAGCAGTTTATTGTATCGGTACCAAGAGACCCAGTACTTC. This translates into CASSLLYRYQETQYF.

The chain recombines TRBV28 with TRBJ2-1; no clear D gene. V was pared by 3 bases and J by 0 bases, with 15 bases between. The germline gives CDR1 MDHEN, CDR2 SYDVKM. CDR3 length: 17 amino acids. CDR3 residues: CASSFPSRVSSYNEQFF. CDR3 in DNA: TGTGCCAGCAGTTTCCCCAGCCGGGTGAGCTCCTACAATGAGCAGTTCTTC.